The 32 T cell receptor beta chains below were found in one sample sequenced in a study of OX40 agonist ivuxolimab in advanced cancers. Assay used: immunoSEQ multiplex PCR; TCRdb lists only in-frame clones, some missing. The profile shows 25,000 to 30,000 clones, roughly 80% of them singletons. The source material was CD4+ or CD8+ T cells sorted from blood, sampled in a trial of the OX40 agonist ivuxolimab. These TCRs come from an adult with an advanced solid tumor such as melanoma, head and neck, liver or kidney cancer.

The chain joins TRBV2 to TRBJ1-1; D possibly corresponds to TRBD1 (5 bases). V was trimmed by 3 bases and J by 2 bases, leaving 7 bases between them. The germline V gene encodes CDR1 SNHLY and CDR2 FYNNEI. The CDR3 is made up of 13 amino acids. CDR3 protein: CASSETENTEAFF. CDR3 sequence (DNA): TGTGCCAGCAGTGAGACAGAAAACACTGAAGCTTTCTTT. The variable domain in full, completed from reference TRBV2 and TRBJ1-1, reads EPEVTQTPSHQVTQMGQEVILRCVPISNHLYFYWYRQILGQKVEFLVSFYNNEISEKSEIFDDQFSVERPDGSNFTLKIRSTKLEDSAMYFCASSETENTEAFFGQGTRLTVV.

This clone turned up a few times. This rearrangement joins TRBV11-1 to TRBJ1-6; D may be TRBD1 (5 bases). Trimming removed 5 bases at V and 7 bases at J, with 15 bases between. The CDR3 has 15 residues. CDR1 is SGHAT, CDR2 FQDESV, per germline (reference sequence). The CDR3 region has the DNA TGTGCCAGCAGCGTTCGGTCGGAGGGGAATTCACCCCTCCACTTT. Amino acids: CASSVRSEGNSPLHF. The whole variable domain, remainder taken from reference TRBV11-1 and TRBJ1-6, is EAEVAQSPRYKITEKSQAVAFWCDPISGHATLYWYRQILGQGPELLVQFQDESVVDDSQLPKDRFSAERLKGVDSTLKIQPAELGDSAMYLCASSVRSEGNSPLHFGNGTRLTVT.

A few counts support this clone. The rearrangement joins TRBV5-6 to TRBJ2-7; no reliable D call. Germline V CDR1 and CDR2: SGHDT, YYEEEE. Deletions cut 4 bases from V and 1 base from J, with 6 bases between. The CDR3 consists of 12 residues. The CDR3 reads CASSTVSYEQYF. The DNA of the CDR3 is TGTGCCAGCAGCACCGTATCCTACGAGCAGTACTTC.

The rearrangement uses TRBV6-5 and TRBJ2-7; D uncertain. Trimming removed 2 bases from V and 0 bases from J, with 11 bases in between. Germline CDR1 is MNHEY and CDR2 is SVGAGI. This CDR3 region has 15 residues. CDR3 bases: TGTGCCAGCAGTTACCGCGATGGGAACTCCTACGAGCAGTACTTC. This sequence encodes CASSYRDGNSYEQYF.

This clone appeared once. The J gene is TRBJ2-7, the V gene TRBV28; 8 bases are a match to TRBD2. The CDR3 is 12 residues long. Germline V CDR1 and CDR2: MDHEN, SYDVKM. With V trimmed by 4 bases and J by 6 bases, 2 bases remained unmatched. The CDR3 here is CASSYTSGEQYF. CDR3 in DNA: TGTGCCAGCAGTTACACTAGCGGCGAGCAGTACTTC.

The chain recombines TRBV11-1 with TRBJ2-5; a weak D match, TRBD1 (5 bases). There are 15 residues in the CDR3. The ends were cut back, 5 bases at V and 2 bases at J, with 15 bases in the middle. Germline V CDR1 and CDR2: SGHAT, FQDESV (reference sequence). The CDR3 sequence is CASSQAPGWQETQYF. CDR3 sequence (DNA): TGTGCCAGCAGCCAAGCGCCAGGGTGGCAAGAGACCCAGTACTTC.

The chain combines TRBV6-6 with TRBJ2-1; 7 bases fit TRBD1. The CDR3 has 16 amino acids. With V trimmed by 0 bases and J by 0 bases, 2 bases remained unmatched. The germline V gene encodes CDR1 MNHNY and CDR2 SVGAGI (reference sequence). The CDR3 loop is CASSYSGTASYNEQFF. CDR3 in DNA: TGTGCCAGCAGTTACTCCGGGACAGCCTCCTACAATGAGCAGTTCTTC.

V gene TRBV5-1 combines with J gene TRBJ2-7; a weak D match, TRBD1 (7 bases). Germline V gene sequence: CDR1 SGHRS, CDR2 YFSETQ. Trimming left V 0 bases short and J 5 bases short, with 12 bases between. This CDR3 spans 14 amino acids. The CDR3 bases are TGCGCCAGCAGCTTGGGCAGGGGGGAGCACGAGCAGTACTTC. Its protein is CASSLGRGEHEQYF. Based on the CDR3 plus reference TRBV5-1 and TRBJ2-7, the full variable domain is KAGVTQTPRYLIKTRGQQVTLSCSPISGHRSVSWYQQTPGQGLQFLFEYFSETQRNKGNFPGRFSGRQFSNSRSEMNVSTLELGDSALYLCASSLGRGEHEQYFGPGTRLTVT.

The rearrangement joins TRBV28 to TRBJ2-7, with a tentative D call TRBD1 (5 bases). The V end lost 3 bases, the J end lost 1 base, and 19 bases lay between the germline ends. CDR3 size: 17 residues. Germline V CDR1 and CDR2: MDHEN, SYDVKM. CDR3 loop: CASSFQGRGKVSYEQYF. CDR3 sequence (DNA): TGTGCCAGCAGTTTCCAAGGAAGGGGTAAAGTTTCCTACGAGCAGTACTTC.

The genes are TRBV6-5 and TRBJ1-1, with 9 bases matching TRBD1. V shed 0 bases and J 7 bases; nucleotides not matched to a gene: 6. Germline assignment: CDR1 MNHEY and CDR2 SVGAGI. This CDR3 has 15 amino acids. CDR3 in amino acids: CASSYSGTGWVEAFF. As DNA, the CDR3 is TGTGCCAGCAGTTACTCAGGGACAGGGTGGGTTGAAGCTTTCTTT.

Here the CDR3 DNA reads TGCGCCAGCAGCCATATGAACACTGAAGCTTTCTTT. Encoded protein: CASSHMNTEAFF. The chain couples TRBV5-1 to TRBJ1-1, with D unclear. This CDR3 has 12 amino acids. V lost 4 bases to trimming and J lost 0 bases, with 4 bases between them. CDR1 and CDR2 (germline): SGHRS, YFSETQ.

The CDR3 coding sequence is TGTGCCAGCAACCCCCGGCAGGGGGCTGCAGATACGCAGTATTTT. Protein sequence: CASNPRQGAADTQYF. This chain connects TRBV6-5 to TRBJ2-3; TRBD1 agrees at 8 bases. This CDR3 is 15 amino acids long. Per the germline V gene, CDR1 is MNHEY and CDR2 is SVGAGI. After removal of 7 bases from V and 4 bases from J, the junction contained 10 bases not matched to a gene.

The chain employs TRBV2 and TRBJ2-5; D remains unclear. Germline V lookup: CDR1 SNHLY, CDR2 FYNNEI. The length of the CDR3 is 13 residues. Between the trimmed V and J ends, which lost 4 bases and 0 bases, there was a span of 6 bases. CDR3 nucleotides: TGTGCCAGCAGTGGGGTGTACCAAGAGACCCAGTACTTC. Protein sequence: CASSGVYQETQYF.

The chain uses TRBV7-9 and TRBJ2-1; D unresolved. This CDR3 has 16 amino acids. The ends were cut back, 2 bases at V and 0 bases at J, with 11 bases in the middle. Germline V gives CDR1 SEHNR, CDR2 FQNEAQ (reference sequence). The DNA for the CDR3 is TGTGCCAGCAGCTTACTCCCCTCAAGCTCCTACAATGAGCAGTTCTTC. Amino acids: CASSLLPSSSYNEQFF.

The chain links TRBV7-8 to TRBJ2-7; TRBD1 matches at 9 bases. The CDR3 has 15 amino acids. The V gene end was trimmed by 1 base and the J gene end by 4 bases; junction bases not matched to a gene: 5. Germline CDR1 reads SGHVS; CDR2 reads FQNEAQ. This CDR3 is CASSLGGQGRYEQYF. CDR3 nucleotides: TGTGCCAGCAGCTTAGGGGGACAGGGTCGATACGAGCAGTACTTC.

The gene calls are TRBV27 and TRBJ1-6; D remains ambiguous. V was cut by 2 bases and J by 11 bases, with 10 bases left in between. CDR1 and CDR2 from the germline V gene are MNHEY and SMNVEV (reference sequence). The CDR3 runs to 13 residues. The DNA for the CDR3 is TGTGCCAGCAGTTTAGGCAGGATCACACCCCTCCACTTT. Translated, it gives CASSLGRITPLHF.

The rearrangement joins TRBV6-5 to TRBJ2-1; D not certain. The CDR3 length is 15 residues. With 4 bases removed from V and 1 base from J, the gap between germline ends came to 11 bases. Per the germline V gene, CDR1 is MNHEY and CDR2 is SVGAGI. CDR3 residues: CASSSGSRSYNEQFF. The DNA for the CDR3 is TGTGCCAGCAGTTCTGGCAGTCGGTCCTACAATGAGCAGTTCTTC.

The V gene is TRBV4-1, the J gene TRBJ2-1, with D perhaps TRBD2 (5 bases). CDR1 MGHRA and CDR2 YSYEKL come from the germline V gene. The CDR3 has 13 residues. V was cut by 2 bases and J by 5 bases, with 7 bases left in between. CDR3 coding DNA: TGCGCCAGCAGCCAATACGGGGACAATGAGCAGTTCTTC. Protein sequence: CASSQYGDNEQFF.

The chain links TRBV6-5 to TRBJ1-6; a possible D gene is TRBD1 (6 bases). The CDR3 runs to 14 residues. Trimming shortened V by 6 bases and J by 5 bases, and 11 bases separated the two germline ends. Germline CDR1 is MNHEY and CDR2 is SVGAGI. The CDR3 bases are TGTGCCAGCAGGGTCGACAGGAATAATTCACCCCTCCACTTT. It specifies CASRVDRNNSPLHF.

V and J are TRBV5-4 and TRBJ2-7; 7 bases agree with TRBD1. CDR3 length equals 14 residues. CDR1 is SGHNT and CDR2 is YYREEE in the germline V gene (reference sequence). The ends lost 4 bases at V and 3 bases at J; junction bases unmatched: 7. The chain's CDR3 is CASSPQGEIYEQYF. CDR3 nucleotides: TGTGCCAGCAGCCCCCAGGGGGAAATCTACGAGCAGTACTTC.

V gene TRBV9 combines with J gene TRBJ2-1; D is ambiguous. Germline CDR1 is SGDLS and CDR2 is YYNGEE. Trimming removed 3 bases from V and 3 bases from J, with 19 bases in between. The CDR3 runs to 17 residues. The CDR3 here is CASSGPRVGGNYNEQFF. The CDR3 bases are TGTGCCAGCAGCGGCCCCCGGGTCGGCGGCAACTACAATGAGCAGTTCTTC.

This chain connects TRBV5-5 to TRBJ2-5; D is ambiguous. Germline V gene sequence: CDR1 SGHKS, CDR2 YYEKEE (reference sequence). V was trimmed by 0 bases and J by 1 base, leaving 7 bases between them. The CDR3 sequence is 14 residues long. In DNA, the CDR3 is TGTGCCAGCAGCTTGGATGGCAGCCAAGAGACCCAGTACTTC. It is translated as CASSLDGSQETQYF.

The chain joins TRBV28 to TRBJ2-1, with 8 bases aligning to TRBD2. Germline loops: CDR1 MDHEN, CDR2 SYDVKM. The length of the CDR3 is 21 residues. The ends lost 5 bases at V and 5 bases at J; junction bases unmatched: 26. The CDR3 sequence: CASSPIYVGLVPTYSDNEQFF. The CDR3 coding sequence is TGTGCCAGCAGTCCCATTTATGTGGGACTAGTCCCTACCTACTCAGACAATGAGCAGTTCTTC.

This chain links TRBV27 with TRBJ2-7, with TRBD2 identical over 7 bases. The CDR3 length is 16 residues. The ends lost 6 bases at V and 2 bases at J; junction bases unmatched: 13. Germline V gene sequence: CDR1 MNHEY, CDR2 SMNVEV (reference sequence). CDR3 nucleotides: TGTGCCAGCAGCCAGTGGGGGGGGTCGCCGGCCTACGAGCAGTACTTC. It codes for CASSQWGGSPAYEQYF.

On this clone itself: One end of the junction fails to match germline, which may point to a read error. The chain combines TRBV15 with TRBJ2-2, with 7 bases lining up with TRBD1. CDR1 and CDR2 (germline): LNHNV, YYDKDF (reference sequence). CDR3 length equals 18 residues. Written as DNA, the CDR3 is TGTGCCACCAGCCGAGACAGGGAAAGACAGGGAAACACCGGGGAGCTGTTTTTT. Translating it yields CATSRDRERQGNTGELFF.

V gene TRBV6-5 combines with J gene TRBJ2-7; 8 bases align to TRBD1. CDR1 is MNHEY and CDR2 is SVGAGI in the germline V gene. CDR3 size: 14 residues. With V trimmed by 6 bases and J by 2 bases, 6 bases remained unmatched. The CDR3 DNA follows: TGTGCCAGCAGAGCGCGGGGACAGGCCTACGAGCAGTACTTC. It translates to CASRARGQAYEQYF.

The rearrangement links TRBV25-1 to TRBJ2-2; TRBD1 or TRBD2 may be the D gene (6 bases each). Per germline, CDR1 MGHDK and CDR2 SYGVNS. This CDR3 is 16 amino acids long. Trimming cost V 7 bases and J 7 bases, with 22 bases left between them. CDR3 DNA: TGTGCCAGCAATCCCACCTGGACTACGGACAGCGGGGAGCTGTTTTTT. Amino acid sequence: CASNPTWTTDSGELFF.

V usage is TRBV5-4 and J usage is TRBJ1-1, with D unclear. CDR3 length: 14 amino acids. The germline V gene has CDR1 SGHNT and CDR2 YYREEE (reference sequence). V lost 0 bases and J 5 bases, leaving 11 bases between the germline ends. The CDR3 DNA is TGTGCCAGCAGCTTGGAGGACTTAATGACTGAAGCTTTCTTT. Its protein product is CASSLEDLMTEAFF.

This rearrangement joins TRBV5-1 to TRBJ2-3; 14 bases are shared with TRBD2. V lost 0 bases and J lost 6; bases outside the gene matches: 0. Germline CDR1 reads SGHRS; CDR2 reads YFSETQ. The CDR3 covers 15 residues. The CDR3 sequence: CASSLGLAGGDTQYF. CDR3 DNA: TGCGCCAGCAGCTTGGGACTAGCGGGAGGGGATACGCAGTATTTT.

The chain has TRBV19 and TRBJ1-2; tentative D call: TRBD1 (6 bases). This CDR3 is 17 amino acids long. Germline V gene sequence: CDR1 LNHDA, CDR2 SQIVND (reference sequence). V lost 1 base, J lost 1 base, and 16 bases lay in between. Written as DNA, the CDR3 is TGTGCCAGTAGTATAGTCTGGACAGCGGAGGATAACTATGGCTACACCTTC. As protein: CASSIVWTAEDNYGYTF.

J is TRBJ1-5 and V is TRBV19; 9 bases match TRBD1. The CDR3 spans 18 residues. After removal of 2 bases from V and 0 bases from J, the junction contained 8 bases not matched to a gene. Per germline, CDR1 LNHDA and CDR2 SQIVND (reference sequence). CDR3 nucleotide sequence: TGTGCCAGTAGTATATTCCTACAGGGGGCCTATAGCAATCAGCCCCAGCATTTT. Translation: CASSIFLQGAYSNQPQHF.

The chain joins TRBV6-5 to TRBJ2-1; 8 nucleotides match TRBD2. V gave up 0 bases and J gave up 9 bases; unmatched junction bases: 10. Germline V CDR1 and CDR2: MNHEY, SVGAGI. CDR3 size: 16 residues. The CDR3 protein is CASSYSGTRSGGEQFF. CDR3 DNA sequence: TGTGCCAGCAGTTACTCCGGGACTAGAAGCGGCGGTGAGCAGTTCTTC.